What follows are 2 T cell receptor beta chains derived from one specimen sequenced in a study of neoadjuvant anti-PD-1 for oral cavity cancer. This table comes from immunoSEQ multiplex PCR, and its TCRdb copy is limited to in-frame clones, with some not included. The table lists around 31,000 clones, about 86% of them singletons, with about 3.5% in the top ten. The sequenced sample was PBMCs, obtained before nivolumab (anti-PD-1) treatment. The receptor set was obtained from a person aged 40-85 years with oral cavity squamous cell carcinoma.

The chain uses TRBV5-6 and TRBJ1-1; no firm D call. Germline-derived CDR1 and CDR2 are SGHDT and YYEEEE. This CDR3 is built from 12 residues. Trimming pared 0 bases from V and 6 bases from J, leaving 6 bases between. For the CDR3, the DNA is TGTGCCAGCAGCTTGGAACGGGCTGAAGCTTTCTTT. Protein: CASSLERAEAFF. Full variable domain (rest looked up from reference TRBV5-6 and TRBJ1-1): DAGVTQSPTHLIKTRGQQVTLRCSPKSGHDTVSWYQQALGQGPQFIFQYYEEEERQRGNFPDRFSGHQFPNYSSELNVNALLLGDSALYLCASSLERAEAFFGQGTRLTVV.

This chain uses TRBV19 with TRBJ2-2; D not certain. Between the trimmed V and J ends, which lost 9 bases and 2 bases, there was a span of 16 bases. The germline gives CDR1 LNHDA, CDR2 SQIVND (reference sequence). This CDR3 region has 15 residues. CDR3 region: CASGKFPTNTGELFF. DNA for the CDR3: TGTGCCAGCGGAAAGTTTCCAACTAACACCGGGGAGCTGTTTTTT.